The clone carrying this T cell receptor (beta chain) ranks as medium-sized. TCRdb re-analysed the 5' RACE reads in MiXCR, keeping a single row per CDR3 protein. Found here are about 1,000 distinct CDR3 sequences, around 6.9% of them singletons; the top ten hold around 27%. The V gene lost 3 bases and the J gene lost 5 bases, with 13 bases spanning the gap. The CDR3 sequence is 14 residues long. The germline V gene has CDR1 MNHEY and CDR2 SMNVEV (reference sequence). The sample belongs to a study of spatial heterogeneity in lung cancer. Documented time point: sample taken at primary tumor resection. The donor population consisted of some 72 patients with untreated, early-stage non-small cell lung cancer. Frozen PBMC, nontumor lung or tumor provided whole RNA, which was sequenced unsorted.

The sample here was normal lung tissue next to the tumor, taken at surgery. The receptor's source is a male donor with early-stage non-small cell lung cancer. The chain combines TRBV27 with TRBJ1-1, with D maybe TRBD1 (5 bases). CDR3 sequence (DNA): TGTGCCAGCAGTTTGGGGACGCGGAGGACTGAAGCTTTCTTT. It is translated as CASSLGTRRTEAFF.